This T cell receptor beta chain was sequenced in a study of post-analysis software for immune sequencing data. In the study overall: Both relapsing-remitting and secondary progressive multiple sclerosis featured among the disease courses, as did progressive-relapsing multiple sclerosis. Study-wide results and limits: Included in a set of roughly five TRBV segments more frequent in patients than controls were TRBV5-6, TRBV5-1 and TRBV20-1. Among multiple sclerosis patients, normalized Chao1 diversity was significantly below that of controls. Samples from a shared batch, those prepared together, strongly co-clustered by F measure.

Each TCR beta cDNA library carried unique molecular identifiers. Each sample of about 0.95 to 11 million input T cells yielded around 500,000 cDNA molecules, so each molecule approximated one T cell. TCRdb reanalysed the PCR reads using MiXCR and keeps one entry per CDR3 protein. Of hundreds of thousands of distinct CDR3 sequences in the sample, approximately 46% were seen once. This CDR3 is 11 amino acids long. Trimming removed 6 bases at V and 1 base at J, with 3 bases between. Germline CDR1 is ENHRY and CDR2 is SYGVKD. A note on this clonotype: As yet, its antigen is unknown.

The gene calls are TRBV10-3 and TRBJ2-5, with D uncertain. This receptor was obtained from a girl aged 5 to 17 with multiple sclerosis. Sample: blood. Written as DNA, the CDR3 is TGTGCCATCAGCGGCCAAGAGACCCAGTACTTC. Its protein product is CAISGQETQYF.